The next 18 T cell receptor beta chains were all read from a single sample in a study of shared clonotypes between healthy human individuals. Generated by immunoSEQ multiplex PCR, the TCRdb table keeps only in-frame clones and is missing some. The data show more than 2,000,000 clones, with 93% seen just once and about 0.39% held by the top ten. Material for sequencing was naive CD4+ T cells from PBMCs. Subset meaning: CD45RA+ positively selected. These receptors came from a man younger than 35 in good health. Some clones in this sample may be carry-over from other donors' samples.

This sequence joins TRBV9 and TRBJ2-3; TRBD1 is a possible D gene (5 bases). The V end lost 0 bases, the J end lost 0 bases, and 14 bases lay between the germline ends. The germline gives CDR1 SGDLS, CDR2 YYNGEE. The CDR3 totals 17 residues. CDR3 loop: CASSVGWGRASTDTQYF. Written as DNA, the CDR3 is TGTGCCAGCAGCGTAGGTTGGGGCAGGGCAAGCACAGATACGCAGTATTTT.

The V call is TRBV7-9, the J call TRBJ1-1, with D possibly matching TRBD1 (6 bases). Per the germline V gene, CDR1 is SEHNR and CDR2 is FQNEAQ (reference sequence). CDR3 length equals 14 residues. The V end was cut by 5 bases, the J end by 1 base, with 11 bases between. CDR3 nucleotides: TGTGCCAGCAGCCTTAAACAGGGGAACACTGAAGCTTTCTTT. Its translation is CASSLKQGNTEAFF.

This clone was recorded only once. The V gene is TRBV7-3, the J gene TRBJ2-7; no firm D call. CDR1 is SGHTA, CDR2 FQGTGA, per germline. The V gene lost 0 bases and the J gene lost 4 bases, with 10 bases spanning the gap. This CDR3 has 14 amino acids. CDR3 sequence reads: CASSLTDGAYEQYF. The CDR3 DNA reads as TGTGCCAGCAGCTTAACGGACGGAGCTTACGAGCAGTACTTC.

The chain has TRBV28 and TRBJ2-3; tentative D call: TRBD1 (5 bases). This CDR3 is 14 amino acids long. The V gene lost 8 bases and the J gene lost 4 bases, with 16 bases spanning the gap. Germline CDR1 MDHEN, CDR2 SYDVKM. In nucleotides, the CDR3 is TGTGCCAGCTGCATCCAGGGTCTCTCAGATACGCAGTATTTT. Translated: CASCIQGLSDTQYF.

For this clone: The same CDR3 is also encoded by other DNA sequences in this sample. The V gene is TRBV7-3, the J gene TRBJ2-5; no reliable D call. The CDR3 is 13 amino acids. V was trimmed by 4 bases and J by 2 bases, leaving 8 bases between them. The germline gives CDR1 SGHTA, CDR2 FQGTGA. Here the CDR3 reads CASSSSVQETQYF. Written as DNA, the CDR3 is TGTGCCAGCAGCTCCTCGGTACAAGAGACCCAGTACTTC. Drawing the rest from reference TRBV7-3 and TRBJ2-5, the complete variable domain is GAGVSQTPSNKVTEKGKYVELRCDPISGHTALYWYRQSLGQGPEFLIYFQGTGAADDSGLPNDRFFAVRPEGSVSTLKIQRTERGDSAVYLCASSSSVQETQYFGPGTRLLVL.

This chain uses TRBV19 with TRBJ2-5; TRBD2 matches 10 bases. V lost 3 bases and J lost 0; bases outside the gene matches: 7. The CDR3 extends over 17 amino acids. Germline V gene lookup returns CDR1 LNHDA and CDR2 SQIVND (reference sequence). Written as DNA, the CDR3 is TGTGCCAGTAGTATGGAGACTAGCGGGCGCTACCAAGAGACCCAGTACTTC. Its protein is CASSMETSGRYQETQYF.

The CDR3, as DNA: TGCGCCAGCAGCTCTGGATCAGGGGGTGGCTACACCTTC. Translated: CASSSGSGGGYTF. This chain joins TRBV5-1 and TRBJ1-2; 7 nucleotides match TRBD1. V was pared by 3 bases and J by 7 bases, with 6 bases of the junction left unmatched. The germline gives CDR1 SGHRS, CDR2 YFSETQ. The CDR3 sequence is 13 residues long. Full variable domain (outside the CDR3, taken from reference TRBV5-1 and TRBJ1-2): KAGVTQTPRYLIKTRGQQVTLSCSPISGHRSVSWYQQTPGQGLQFLFEYFSETQRNKGNFPGRFSGRQFSNSRSEMNVSTLELGDSALYLCASSSGSGGGYTFGSGTRLTVV.

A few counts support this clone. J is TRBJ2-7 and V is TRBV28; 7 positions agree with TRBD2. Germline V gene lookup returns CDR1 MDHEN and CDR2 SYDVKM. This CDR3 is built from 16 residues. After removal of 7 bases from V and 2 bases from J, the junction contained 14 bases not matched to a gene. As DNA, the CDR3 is TGTGCCAGCACGGAGGGAGGGGTAGTGTTACCCTACGAGCAGTACTTC. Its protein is CASTEGGVVLPYEQYF.

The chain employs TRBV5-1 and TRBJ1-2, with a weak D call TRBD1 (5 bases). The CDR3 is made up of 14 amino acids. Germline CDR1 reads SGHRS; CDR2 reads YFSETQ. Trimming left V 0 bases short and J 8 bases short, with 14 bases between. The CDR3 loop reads CASSLEGTYLGYTF. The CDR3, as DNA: TGCGCCAGCAGCTTGGAAGGGACCTACCTGGGCTACACCTTC.

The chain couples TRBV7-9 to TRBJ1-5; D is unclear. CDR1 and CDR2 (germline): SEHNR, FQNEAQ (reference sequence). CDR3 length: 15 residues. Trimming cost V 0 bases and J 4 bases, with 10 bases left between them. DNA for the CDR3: TGTGCCAGCAGCTTAGCAACGGGAGGGAATCAGCCCCAGCATTTT. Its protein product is CASSLATGGNQPQHF.

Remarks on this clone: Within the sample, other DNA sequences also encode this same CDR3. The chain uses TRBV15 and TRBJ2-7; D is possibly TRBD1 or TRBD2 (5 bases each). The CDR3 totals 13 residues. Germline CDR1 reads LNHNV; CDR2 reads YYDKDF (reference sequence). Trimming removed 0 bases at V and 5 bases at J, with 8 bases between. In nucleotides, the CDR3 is TGTGCCACCAGCAGAGATCGAGGGGACGAGCAGTACTTC. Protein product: CATSRDRGDEQYF.

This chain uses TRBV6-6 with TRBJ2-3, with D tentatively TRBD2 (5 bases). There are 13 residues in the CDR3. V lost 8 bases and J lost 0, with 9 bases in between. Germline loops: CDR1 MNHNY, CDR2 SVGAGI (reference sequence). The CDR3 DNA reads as TGTGCCAGCCGGCCGGGGAGCACAGATACGCAGTATTTT. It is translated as CASRPGSTDTQYF.

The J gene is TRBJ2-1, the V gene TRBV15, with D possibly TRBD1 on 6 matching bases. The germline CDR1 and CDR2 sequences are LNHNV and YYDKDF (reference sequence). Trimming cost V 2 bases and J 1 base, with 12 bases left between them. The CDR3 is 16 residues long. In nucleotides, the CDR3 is TGTGCCACCAGCAGATCTCGGACAGAGTCCTACAATGAGCAGTTCTTC. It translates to CATSRSRTESYNEQFF.

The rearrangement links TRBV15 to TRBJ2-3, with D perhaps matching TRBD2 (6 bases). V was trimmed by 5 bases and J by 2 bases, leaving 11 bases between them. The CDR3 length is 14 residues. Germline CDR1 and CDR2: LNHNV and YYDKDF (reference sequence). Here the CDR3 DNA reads TGTGCCACCAGCGGAGGGAGTGCCACAGATACGCAGTATTTT. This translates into CATSGGSATDTQYF.

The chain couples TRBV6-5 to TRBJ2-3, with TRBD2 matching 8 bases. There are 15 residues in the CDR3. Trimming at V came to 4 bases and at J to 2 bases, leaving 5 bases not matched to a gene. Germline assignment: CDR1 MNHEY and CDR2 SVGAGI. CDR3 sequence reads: CASSLRLATTDTQYF. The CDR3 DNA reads TGTGCCAGCAGTTTGCGACTAGCGACCACAGATACGCAGTATTTT.

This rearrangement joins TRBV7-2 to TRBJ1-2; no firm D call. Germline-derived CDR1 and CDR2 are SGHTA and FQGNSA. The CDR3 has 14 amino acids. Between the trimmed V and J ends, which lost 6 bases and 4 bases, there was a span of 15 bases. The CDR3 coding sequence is TGTGCCAGCAGACTTTTACAAGGAACCTATGGCTACACCTTC. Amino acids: CASRLLQGTYGYTF.

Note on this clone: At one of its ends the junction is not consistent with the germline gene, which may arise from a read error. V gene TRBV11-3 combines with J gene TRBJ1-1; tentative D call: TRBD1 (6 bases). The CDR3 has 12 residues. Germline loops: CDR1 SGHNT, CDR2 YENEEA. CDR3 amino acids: CVSSLGGSEAFF. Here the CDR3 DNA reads TGTGTCAGCAGCTTAGGGGGATCTGAAGCTTTCTTT.

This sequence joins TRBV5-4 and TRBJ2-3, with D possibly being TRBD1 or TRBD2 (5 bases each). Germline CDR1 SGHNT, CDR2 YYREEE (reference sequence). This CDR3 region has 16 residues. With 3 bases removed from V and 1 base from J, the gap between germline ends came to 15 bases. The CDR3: CASSSRGGGGTDTQYF. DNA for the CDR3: TGTGCCAGCAGCTCGAGGGGCGGAGGAGGCACAGATACGCAGTATTTT.